The 17 T cell receptor beta chains given below trace back to one sample, sequenced in a study of response to subunit inactivated influenza vaccine. TCRdb re-derived calls from the RT-PCR reads in MiXCR, one entry per CDR3 protein. The sample includes 450,000 to 600,000 distinct CDR3 sequences, approximately 7.7% seen only once; the top ten take about an eighth. The material sequenced was PBMCs from blood, taken less than 25 months after vaccination. These receptor sequences come from a man between 50 and 75 years old who received an inactivated influenza vaccine.

This clonotype was detected only a few times. The chain carries TRBV2 and TRBJ2-1, with D unresolved. This CDR3 region has 14 residues. V lost 2 bases and J lost 1, with 6 bases in between. Germline CDR1 is SNHLY and CDR2 is FYNNEI. The CDR3 is CASSEWSSYNEQFF. The CDR3 region has the DNA TGTGCCAGCAGTGAATGGTCGTCCTACAATGAGCAGTTCTTC.

This chain connects TRBV5-1 to TRBJ1-5, with TRBD1 as a possible D gene (5 bases). The CDR3 extends over 15 amino acids. Trimming stripped 5 bases from V and 0 bases from J, with 12 bases between. Germline V gene data show CDR1 as SGHRS and CDR2 as YFSETQ. CDR3 region: CASRPGTVSNQPQHF. DNA of the CDR3: TGCGCCAGCAGACCTGGGACGGTTAGCAATCAGCCCCAGCATTTT.

This clonotype was observed many times. The chain links TRBV20-1 to TRBJ2-7, with D possibly being TRBD2 (6 bases). The CDR3 contains 13 residues. With 5 bases removed from V and 2 bases from J, the gap between germline ends came to 13 bases. Germline-derived CDR1 and CDR2 are DFQATT and SNEGSKA (reference sequence). This CDR3 is CSAHGSTPYEQYF. Here the CDR3 DNA reads TGCAGTGCTCACGGGAGTACCCCCTACGAGCAGTACTTC.

This clonotype has ten or more counts. The chain is built from TRBV18 and TRBJ2-3; 12 positions match TRBD1. V dropped 6 bases and J dropped 2; count of bases not matched to a gene: 9. CDR1 is KGHSH and CDR2 is LQKENI in the germline V gene. CDR3 length: 17 residues. The CDR3 spells CASSPTPGQGATDTQYF. CDR3 nucleotide sequence: TGTGCCAGCTCCCCGACCCCGGGACAGGGGGCCACAGATACGCAGTATTTT.

This chain connects TRBV11-2 to TRBJ2-5, with 9 bases that match TRBD2. The CDR3 is 15 amino acids. Germline V gives CDR1 SGHAT, CDR2 FQNNGV. J gave up 3 bases and V 6 bases, and 8 bases lay outside the gene matches. CDR3 residues: CASSRSGGYKETQYF. Here the CDR3 DNA reads TGTGCCAGCAGTCGAAGCGGGGGGTATAAAGAGACCCAGTACTTC.

This clonotype was counted a few times. The chain is built from TRBV11-1 and TRBJ2-2; D perhaps matches TRBD2 (5 bases). This CDR3 is built from 18 residues. The V gene lost 4 bases and the J gene lost 2 bases, with 20 bases spanning the gap. The germline CDR1 and CDR2 sequences are SGHAT and FQDESV (reference sequence). The CDR3, as DNA: TGTGCCAGCAGCTATAATATAGCGCCACACCCAAACACCGGGGAGCTGTTTTTT. Translation gives CASSYNIAPHPNTGELFF.

V usage is TRBV29-1 and J usage is TRBJ1-6, with 7 bases identical to TRBD1. CDR3 length: 13 residues. The ends lost 8 bases at V and 10 bases at J; junction bases unmatched: 11. Germline lookup yields CDR1 SQVTM and CDR2 ANQGSEA. The CDR3 loop reads CSLRTGQDSPLHF. The CDR3 DNA reads TGCAGCTTGCGGACAGGACAGGACTCACCCCTCCACTTT.

This clonotype appeared a few times. The V gene is TRBV30, the J gene TRBJ1-4; perhaps TRBD1 as D (6 bases). CDR3 length: 13 residues. V lost 1 base to trimming and J lost 8 bases, with 11 bases between them. Germline V CDR1 and CDR2: GTSNPN, SVGIG (reference sequence). CDR3 nucleotides: TGTGCCTGGAGTGGGACAGTTGGAGAAAAACTGTTTTTT. This gives the protein CAWSGTVGEKLFF.

This chain uses TRBV5-1 with TRBJ2-1; D is unresolved. V lost 3 bases, J lost 8 bases, and 15 bases lay in between. Germline CDR1 and CDR2: SGHRS and YFSETQ. The CDR3 is 14 residues long. CDR3 sequence (DNA): TGCGCCAGCAGCTCCCGTAGTAGCCGCGATGAGCAGTTCTTC. This gives the protein CASSSRSSRDEQFF.

This clonotype showed up just a few times. The chain uses TRBV14 and TRBJ2-5, with D hard to call. Germline V gives CDR1 SGHDN, CDR2 FVKESK. Between the trimmed V and J ends, which lost 1 base and 4 bases, there was a span of 10 bases. CDR3 length: 14 amino acids. The DNA for the CDR3 is TGTGCCAGCAGCCAAGGATACGAGAGAGAGACCCAGTACTTC. It codes for CASSQGYERETQYF.

This clonotype was seen ten or more times. The chain has TRBV29-1 and TRBJ2-1; TRBD2 agrees at 12 bases. Trimming took 6 bases from V and 8 from J; bases not matched to a gene: 20. CDR1 SQVTM and CDR2 ANQGSEA come from the germline V gene. This CDR3 comprises 18 residues. The CDR3 spells CSVQTGTSGPEFFDEQFF. The CDR3 DNA is TGCAGCGTGCAAACCGGGACTAGCGGGCCCGAGTTTTTTGATGAGCAGTTCTTC.

In this sample, this clonotype turned up many times. V is TRBV2 and J is TRBJ1-3, with a tentative D call TRBD1 (6 bases). Germline-derived CDR1 and CDR2 are SNHLY and FYNNEI. This CDR3 is built from 15 residues. Trimming took 0 bases from V and 4 from J, leaving 10 bases between them. The CDR3 here is CASSEATGNGNTIYF. The CDR3 nucleotides are TGTGCCAGCAGTGAAGCAACAGGGAACGGAAACACCATATATTTT.

This clonotype turned up a few times. The chain combines TRBV6-5 with TRBJ2-1, with a weak D call TRBD2 (5 bases). The CDR3 length is 16 residues. Trimming pared 6 bases from V and 1 base from J, leaving 16 bases between. Germline loops: CDR1 MNHEY, CDR2 SVGAGI. This chain's CDR3 is CASSSSTRGSYNEQFF. The DNA for the CDR3 is TGTGCCAGCAGCTCCTCAACTAGAGGGTCCTACAATGAGCAGTTCTTC.

This clonotype was found a few times. The chain couples TRBV28 to TRBJ1-2; 9 bases line up with TRBD1. The CDR3 has 14 amino acids. V lost 7 bases and J lost 7; bases outside the gene matches: 10. In germline, CDR1 is MDHEN, CDR2 SYDVKM. CDR3: CASIPLTGGGGYTF. The DNA for the CDR3 is TGTGCCAGCATCCCTCTGACAGGGGGTGGTGGCTACACCTTC.

This chain uses TRBV25-1 with TRBJ2-3; 11 bases are shared with TRBD2. With V trimmed by 7 bases and J by 3 bases, 6 bases remained unmatched. The germline V gene has CDR1 MGHDK and CDR2 SYGVNS. The CDR3 has 15 residues. The CDR3 nucleotides read TGTGCCAGCACCACTAGCGGGAGAATAACAGATACGCAGTATTTT. Protein: CASTTSGRITDTQYF.

Ten or more counts support this clonotype. The chain is built from TRBV5-1 and TRBJ2-1; D may be TRBD2 (5 bases). The V end lost 8 bases, the J end lost 10 bases, and 25 bases lay between the germline ends. The germline CDR1 and CDR2 sequences are SGHRS and YFSETQ. The CDR3 runs to 15 residues. The CDR3: CASNPKDSPRSEQFF. The CDR3 DNA reads as TGCGCCAGTAACCCGAAGGACTCTCCCCGGAGCGAGCAGTTCTTC.

This sequence joins TRBV20-1 and TRBJ1-6; no clear D gene. Germline-derived CDR1 and CDR2 are DFQATT and SNEGSKA (reference sequence). The CDR3 is 13 amino acids. The V end lost 0 bases, the J end lost 14 bases, and 14 bases lay between the germline ends. The CDR3 region is CSARDRTNWSLHF. CDR3 DNA sequence: TGCAGTGCTAGAGACAGGACTAATTGGTCCCTCCACTTT.